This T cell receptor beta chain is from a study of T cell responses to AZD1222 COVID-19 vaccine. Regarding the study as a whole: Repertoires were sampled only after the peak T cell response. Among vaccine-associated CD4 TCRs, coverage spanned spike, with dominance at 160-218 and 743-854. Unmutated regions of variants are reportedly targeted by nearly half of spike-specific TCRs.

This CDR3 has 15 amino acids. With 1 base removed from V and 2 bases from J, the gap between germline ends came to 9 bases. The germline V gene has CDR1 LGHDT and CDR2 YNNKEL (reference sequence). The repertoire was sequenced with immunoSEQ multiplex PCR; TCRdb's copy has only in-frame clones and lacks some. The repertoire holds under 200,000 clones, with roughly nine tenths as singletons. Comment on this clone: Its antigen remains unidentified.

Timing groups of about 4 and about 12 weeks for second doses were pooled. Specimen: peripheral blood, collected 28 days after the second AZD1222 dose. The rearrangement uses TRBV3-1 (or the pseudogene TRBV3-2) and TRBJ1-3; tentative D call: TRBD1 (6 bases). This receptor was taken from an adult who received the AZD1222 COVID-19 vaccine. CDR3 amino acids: CASSQGSGAGNTIYF. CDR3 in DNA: TGTGCCAGCAGCCAAGGTTCAGGGGCTGGAAACACCATATATTTT.